This T cell receptor (beta chain) was sequenced in a study of CD8 T cells in ankylosing spondylitis. General study points: Researchers reportedly found disease-linked clones significantly enriched in matched ankylosing spondylitis synovial fluid. What appeared characteristic of ankylosing spondylitis blood was a TCR beta motif of fewer than ten highly homologous variants.

V lost 3 bases, J lost 6 bases, and 9 bases stayed unmatched. Per the germline V gene, CDR1 is SGDLS and CDR2 is YYNGEE. The CDR3 runs 14 residues. TCRdb re-called the 5' RACE reads with MiXCR, one entry per CDR3 protein. The table lists approximately 42,000 distinct CDR3 sequences, 3% to 4.5% of them singletons. On this clonotype itself: Its matching antigen is unknown.

The sample taken for sequencing was blood, either unsorted or a sorted T cell fraction (not recorded which). The chain is built from TRBV9 and TRBJ2-7; 7 nucleotides line up with TRBD1. This TCR was sampled from a female donor with ankylosing spondylitis or in good health (not recorded which). The CDR3 sequence is CASSETGIPGEQYF. CDR3 DNA: TGTGCCAGCAGCGAGACAGGGATACCCGGCGAGCAGTACTTC. Full variable domain (rest looked up from reference TRBV9 and TRBJ2-7): DSGVTQTPKHLITATGQRVTLRCSPRSGDLSVYWYQQSLDQGLQFLIQYYNGEERAKGNILERFSAQQFPDLHSELNLSSLELGDSALYFCASSETGIPGEQYFGPGTRLTVT.